Reported below is one T cell receptor beta chain. This CDR3 spans 12 amino acids. Per germline, CDR1 SGHTA and CDR2 FQGNSA. Trimming at V came to 3 bases and at J to 8 bases, leaving 3 bases not matched to a gene. The data stem from a study of blood T cell repertoires in COVID-19. The overall study: Spain, Italy and the United States supplied samples that represented acute and convalescent COVID-19. In each case, the material was cDNA or gDNA derived from T cells, B-cell-depleted T cells, or PBMCs.

Patients at the Seattle site were enrolled during active infection and followed longitudinally. Authors' processing steps: Estimates of nucleated cell counts were drawn from the amplification of reference gene primers. Assay: immunoSEQ multiplex PCR; the TCRdb copy retains only in-frame clones and omits some. That table is the source of V, J and clone size, and D and trimming were worked out from the DNA. The table records 390,000 or so clones, about 90% of them present only once. Sequencing was carried out using peripheral blood. This chain uses TRBV7-2 with TRBJ1-1, with TRBD1 identical over 7 bases. The source is a woman aged 25-40 years with COVID-19, enrolled during active disease. DNA of the CDR3: TGTGCCAGCAGCTTCGGACAGGCCGAAGCTTTCTTT. The encoded protein is CASSFGQAEAFF. Drawing the rest from reference TRBV7-2 and TRBJ1-1, the complete variable domain is GAGVSQSPSNKVTEKGKDVELRCDPISGHTALYWYRQSLGQGLEFLIYFQGNSAPDKSGLPSDRFSAERTGGSVSTLTIQRTQQEDSAVYLCASSFGQAEAFFGQGTRLTVV.